A selection of T cell receptor beta chains follows, all from one sample in a study of T cells after yellow fever vaccination. TCRdb reanalysed the 5' RACE reads using MiXCR and keeps one entry per CDR3 protein. The data contain some 320,000 distinct CDR3 sequences, approximately 9% of them singletons. The sequencing used PBMCs, collected on the day of the first yellow fever vaccination. The origin of the receptors is a man aged 18-30 years who received the YFV17D yellow fever vaccine. CDR3s include the opening cysteine and the closing phenylalanine or tryptophan. The D gene is left open where the match is weak. Clone sizes are given selectively: once, few, many, or a class where the clone is expanded.

- | TRBJ2-1 | TRBD2 | TRBV7-2 | CASSSGLAGGREQFF | TGTGCCAGCAGCTCCGGACTAGCGGGGGGGCGGGAGCAGTTCTTC
- | TRBJ1-5 | - | TRBV2 | CASKRGRDQPQHF | TGTGCCAGCAAGAGGGGCCGGGACCAGCCCCAGCATTTT
many | TRBJ1-6 | - | TRBV6-5 | CASSYNQGGNSPLHF | TGTGCCAGCAGTTATAACCAGGGCGGAAATTCACCCCTCCACTTT
few | TRBJ1-2 | - | TRBV3-1 | CASSQVGAGYTF | TGTGCCAGCAGCCAAGTCGGGGCGGGCTACACCTTC
few | TRBJ1-6 | - | TRBV16 | CASSQSRTAKYNSPLHF | TGTGCCAGCAGCCAGTCCCGGACAGCCAAATATAATTCACCCCTCCACTTT
- | TRBJ2-5 | TRBD2 | TRBV7-9 | CASSSWTSGVETQYF | TGTGCCAGCAGTTCCTGGACTAGTGGGGTAGAGACCCAGTACTTC
many | TRBJ1-5 | - | TRBV2 | CASTGSISNQPQHF | TGTGCCAGCACGGGAAGCATTAGCAATCAGCCCCAGCATTTT
- | TRBJ2-5 | TRBD2 | TRBV29-1 | CSVRLAGVQETQYF | TGCAGCGTTCGACTAGCGGGGGTCCAAGAGACCCAGTACTTC
- | TRBJ2-5 | - | TRBV2 | CASREREGETQYF | TGTGCCAGCAGGGAAAGGGAAGGAGAGACCCAGTACTTC
few | TRBJ2-5 | - | TRBV21-1 | CASSSTGSSETQYF | TGTGCCAGCAGCTCGACAGGGAGCTCGGAGACCCAGTACTTC
many | TRBJ2-1 | TRBD1 | TRBV5-1 | CASTATGSSYNEQFF | TGCGCCAGCACCGCGACAGGGAGCTCCTACAATGAGCAGTTCTTC
few | TRBJ2-1 | - | TRBV6-5 | CASSYRTTNNEQFF | TGTGCCAGCAGTTATCGGACTACAAACAATGAGCAGTTCTTC
few | TRBJ2-1 | - | TRBV29-1 | CSVEGLDEQFF | TGCAGCGTTGAGGGGCTCGATGAGCAGTTCTTC
- | TRBJ2-5 | - | TRBV7-6 | CASSPNSGTGTQYF | TGTGCCAGCAGCCCTAATAGCGGCACAGGGACCCAGTACTTC
few | TRBJ2-5 | - | TRBV12-3/TRBV12-4 | CASSLLSTGTQYF | TGTGCCAGCAGTTTGTTATCGACGGGGACCCAGTACTTC
many | TRBJ2-4 | TRBD1 | TRBV7-2 | CASSRDPGQGDIQYF | TGTGCCAGCAGTCGAGATCCGGGACAGGGAGACATTCAGTACTTC
few | TRBJ2-7 | TRBD1 | TRBV6-1 | CASTKGGYYEQYF | TGTGCCAGCACCAAAGGGGGCTACTACGAGCAGTACTTC
- | TRBJ2-3 | TRBD2 | TRBV5-8 | CASSLGTSGNTDTQYF | TGTGCCAGCAGCCTGGGGACTAGCGGGAACACAGATACGCAGTATTTT
- | TRBJ2-1 | - | TRBV18 | CASSPPGGGYYNEQFF | TGTGCCAGCTCACCCCCCGGAGGGGGGTACTACAATGAGCAGTTCTTC
few | TRBJ2-1 | - | TRBV4-3 | CASSQMRGEQFF | TGCGCCAGCAGCCAGATGAGGGGTGAGCAGTTCTTC
many | TRBJ1-5 | - | TRBV5-5 | CASSSSSGIQPQHF | TGTGCCAGCAGTTCCAGCTCTGGAATTCAGCCCCAGCATTTT
few | TRBJ2-7 | - | TRBV10-3 | CAISGNGIYEQYF | TGTGCCATCAGTGGAAACGGGATCTACGAGCAGTACTTC
- | TRBJ1-3 | - | TRBV27 | CASSLWGAAGNTIYF | TGTGCCAGCAGTTTATGGGGGGCTGCTGGAAACACCATATATTTT
few | TRBJ1-1 | - | TRBV19 | CASSTLPGQADTEAFF | TGTGCCAGTAGTACCTTACCGGGACAAGCTGACACTGAAGCTTTCTTT